A single sample gave rise to the 9 T cell receptor beta chains below, sequenced in a study of blood T cell repertoires in COVID-19 (dated by TCRdb to 2020 to 2022). Library creation used the immunoSEQ multiplex PCR assay. TCRdb re-hosts the immuneACCESS table, in-frame sequences only. Its copies lack some clones; in the studies checked, an unresolved V gene accounts for under half of them, and the cause for the rest is not known. This sample gives about 250,000 clones in total; about 89% of them show up just once. The ten largest clones represent approximately 2% of the sample. The sequenced material came from PBMCs or T cells enriched from blood (not recorded which). Receptors were obtained from a woman aged 18-29 years who had recovered from COVID-19.

The gene calls are TRBV18 and TRBJ1-1; 7 bases align to TRBD1. Germline V gene data show CDR1 as KGHSH and CDR2 as LQKENI. The V and J ends lost 6 bases and 0 bases, in that order; junction bases with no gene match: 4. The CDR3 totals 14 residues. The CDR3 sequence: CASSIGGVNTEAFF. The DNA of the CDR3 is TGTGCCAGCTCGATAGGGGGCGTGAACACTGAAGCTTTCTTT.

V and J are TRBV3-1 (or the pseudogene TRBV3-2) and TRBJ2-5; 13 bases line up with TRBD2. The CDR3 loop spans 16 amino acids. Trimming cost V 1 base and J 4 bases; bases outside gene matches: 3. CDR1 is LGHDT and CDR2 is YNNKEL in the germline V gene (reference sequence). CDR3 loop: CASSQGLAGGVETQYF. The CDR3 DNA sequence: TGTGCCAGCAGCCAAGGACTAGCGGGAGGCGTAGAGACCCAGTACTTC.

This sequence joins TRBV6-5 and TRBJ2-2, with a tentative D call TRBD1 (5 bases). Germline CDR1 is MNHEY and CDR2 is SVGAGI. V was cut by 4 bases and J by 0 bases, with 12 bases left in between. The length of the CDR3 is 16 residues. The CDR3 DNA reads as TGTGCCAGCAGTTCAGAGACAGCTTCGAACACCGGGGAGCTGTTTTTT. It encodes CASSSETASNTGELFF.

CDR3 region: CASSFTGTANEKLFF. The CDR3 coding sequence is TGCGCCAGCAGCTTCACAGGGACGGCTAATGAAAAACTGTTTTTT. The chain employs TRBV5-1 and TRBJ1-4; a possible D gene is TRBD1 (6 bases). V lost 2 bases, J lost 3 bases, and 11 bases lay in between. The germline gives CDR1 SGHRS, CDR2 YFSETQ. The CDR3 runs 15 residues.

V and J are TRBV23-1 and TRBJ2-7; D might be TRBD2 (6 bases). TRBV23-1 is an open reading frame, and its role is uncertain. The CDR3 extends over 15 amino acids. With 2 bases removed from V and 1 base from J, the gap between germline ends came to 12 bases. CDR3 amino acids: CASSQPGEGSYEQYF. The CDR3 nucleotides are TGCGCCAGCAGTCAACCGGGGGAAGGGTCCTACGAGCAGTACTTC.

The chain uses TRBV28 and TRBJ1-4; possibly TRBD1 for D (6 bases). Germline CDR1 is MDHEN and CDR2 is SYDVKM. V was trimmed by 3 bases and J by 5 bases, leaving 10 bases between them. The CDR3 is 14 residues long. The CDR3 DNA follows: TGTGCCAGCAGTTTCCGGCAGGGGAATGAAAAACTGTTTTTT. It translates to CASSFRQGNEKLFF.

A single count supports this clone. The CDR3 loop reads CATSDSGSLNEKLFF. DNA for the CDR3: TGTGCCACCAGTGACTCAGGGTCCCTAAATGAAAAACTGTTTTTT. This chain joins TRBV24-1 and TRBJ1-4; possibly TRBD1 for D (5 bases). Trimming took 4 bases from V and 5 from J, leaving 13 bases between them. CDR1 is KGHDR and CDR2 is SFDVKD in the germline V gene. The length of the CDR3 is 15 residues.

This chain's CDR3 is CASSTPRQVPYGYTF. CDR3 nucleotides: TGTGCCAGCAGTACCCCCAGGCAGGTACCCTATGGCTACACCTTC. The V and J genes are TRBV6-5 and TRBJ1-2, with D hard to call. The V and J ends lost 5 bases and 4 bases respectively, with 17 bases between them. CDR1 and CDR2 (germline): MNHEY, SVGAGI. This CDR3 has 15 amino acids.

The V call is TRBV6-5, the J call TRBJ1-2; unclear D gene. The CDR3 totals 15 residues. CDR1 is MNHEY and CDR2 is SVGAGI in the germline V gene. V lost 0 bases and J 2 bases, leaving 10 bases between the germline ends. This CDR3 is CASSYSGQHNYGYTF. CDR3 bases: TGTGCCAGCAGTTACTCGGGCCAGCACAACTATGGCTACACCTTC.